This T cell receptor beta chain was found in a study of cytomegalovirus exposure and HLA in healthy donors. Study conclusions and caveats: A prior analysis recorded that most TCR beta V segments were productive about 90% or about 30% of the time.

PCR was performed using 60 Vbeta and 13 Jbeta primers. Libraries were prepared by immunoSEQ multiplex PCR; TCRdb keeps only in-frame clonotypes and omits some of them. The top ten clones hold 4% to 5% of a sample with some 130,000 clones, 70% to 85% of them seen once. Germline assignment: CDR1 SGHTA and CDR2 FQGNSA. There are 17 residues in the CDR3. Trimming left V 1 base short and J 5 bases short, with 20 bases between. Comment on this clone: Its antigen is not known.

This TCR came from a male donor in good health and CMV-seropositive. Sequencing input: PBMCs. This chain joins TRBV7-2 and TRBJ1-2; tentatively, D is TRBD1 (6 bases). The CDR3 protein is CASSLDGGQTPLYGYTF. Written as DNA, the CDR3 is TGTGCCAGCAGCTTAGATGGAGGACAGACCCCTCTTTATGGCTACACCTTC.